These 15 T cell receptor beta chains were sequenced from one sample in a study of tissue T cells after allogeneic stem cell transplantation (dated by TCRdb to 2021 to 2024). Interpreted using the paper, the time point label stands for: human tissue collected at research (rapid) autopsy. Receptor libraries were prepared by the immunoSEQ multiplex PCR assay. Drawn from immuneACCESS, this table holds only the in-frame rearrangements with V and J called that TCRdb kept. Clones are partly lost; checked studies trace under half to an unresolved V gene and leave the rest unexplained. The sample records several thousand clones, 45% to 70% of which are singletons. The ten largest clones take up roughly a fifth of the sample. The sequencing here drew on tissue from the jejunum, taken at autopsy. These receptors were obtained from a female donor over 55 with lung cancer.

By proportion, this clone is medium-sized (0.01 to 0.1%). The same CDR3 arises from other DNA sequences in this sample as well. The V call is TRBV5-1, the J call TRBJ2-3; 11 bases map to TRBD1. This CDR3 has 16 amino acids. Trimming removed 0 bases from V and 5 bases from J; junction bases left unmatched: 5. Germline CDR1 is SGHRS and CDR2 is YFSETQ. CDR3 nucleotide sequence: TGCGCCAGCAGCTTGGTAGGGACAGGGGGAAGAGATACGCAGTATTTT. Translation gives CASSLVGTGGRDTQYF.

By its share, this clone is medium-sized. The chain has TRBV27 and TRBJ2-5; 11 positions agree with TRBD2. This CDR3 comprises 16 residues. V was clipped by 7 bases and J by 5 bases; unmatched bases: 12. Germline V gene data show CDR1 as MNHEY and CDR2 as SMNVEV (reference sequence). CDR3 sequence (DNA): TGTGCCAGCACCCCCGGCGGGCTAGCGGGAGGTGAGACCCAGTACTTC. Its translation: CASTPGGLAGGETQYF.

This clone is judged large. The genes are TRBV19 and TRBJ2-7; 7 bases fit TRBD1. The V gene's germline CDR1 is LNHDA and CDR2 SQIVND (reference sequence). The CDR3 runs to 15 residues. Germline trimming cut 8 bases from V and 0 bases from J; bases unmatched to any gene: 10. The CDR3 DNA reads TGTGCCAGTTCACTACAGGGGACCGGCTCCTACGAGCAGTACTTC. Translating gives CASSLQGTGSYEQYF. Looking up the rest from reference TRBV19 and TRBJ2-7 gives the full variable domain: DGGITQSPKYLFRKEGQNVTLSCEQNLNHDAMYWYRQDPGQGLRLIYYSQIVNDFQKGDIAEGYSVSREKKESFPLTVTSAQKNPTAFYLCASSLQGTGSYEQYFGPGTRLTVT.

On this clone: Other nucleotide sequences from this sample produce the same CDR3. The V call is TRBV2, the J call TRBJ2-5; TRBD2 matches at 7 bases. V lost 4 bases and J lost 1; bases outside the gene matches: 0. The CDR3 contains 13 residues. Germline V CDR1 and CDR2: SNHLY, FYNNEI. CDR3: CASSASGQETQYF. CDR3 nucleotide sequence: TGTGCCAGCAGTGCTAGCGGCCAAGAGACCCAGTACTTC.

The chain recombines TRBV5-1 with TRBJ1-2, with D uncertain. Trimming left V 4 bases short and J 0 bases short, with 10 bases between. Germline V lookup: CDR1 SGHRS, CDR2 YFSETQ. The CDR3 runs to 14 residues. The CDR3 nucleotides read TGCGCCAGCAGCACCACTGGGTCTAACTATGGCTACACCTTC. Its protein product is CASSTTGSNYGYTF.

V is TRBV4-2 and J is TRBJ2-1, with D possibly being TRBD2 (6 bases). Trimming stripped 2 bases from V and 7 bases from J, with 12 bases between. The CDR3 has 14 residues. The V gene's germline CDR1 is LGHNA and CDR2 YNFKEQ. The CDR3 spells CASSQLGLKNEQFF. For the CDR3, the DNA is TGTGCCAGCAGCCAACTGGGACTGAAAAATGAGCAGTTCTTC.

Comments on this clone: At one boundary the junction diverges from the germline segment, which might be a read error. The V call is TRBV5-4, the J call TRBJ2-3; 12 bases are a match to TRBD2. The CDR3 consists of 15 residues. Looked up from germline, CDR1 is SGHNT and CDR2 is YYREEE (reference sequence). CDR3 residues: CASSEGLAGTGTQYF. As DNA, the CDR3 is TGTGCCAGCAGCGAGGGACTAGCGGGCACAGGTACGCAGTATTTT.

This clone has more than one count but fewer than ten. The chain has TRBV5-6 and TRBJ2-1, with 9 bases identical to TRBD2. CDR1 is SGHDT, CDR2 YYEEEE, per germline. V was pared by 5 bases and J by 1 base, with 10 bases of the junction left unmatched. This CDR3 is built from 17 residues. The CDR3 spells CASRGLAGTESYNEQFF. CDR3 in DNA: TGTGCCAGCAGGGGGCTAGCGGGAACCGAATCCTACAATGAGCAGTTCTTC.

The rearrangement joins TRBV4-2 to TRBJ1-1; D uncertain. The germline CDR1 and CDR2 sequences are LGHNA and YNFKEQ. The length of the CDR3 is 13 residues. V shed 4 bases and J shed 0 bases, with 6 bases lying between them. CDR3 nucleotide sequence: TGTGCCAGCAGCCGGGCAGTGAACACTGAAGCTTTCTTT. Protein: CASSRAVNTEAFF.

CDR3 DNA sequence: TGCGCCAGCAGCTTGGACGGCCAGTCCAGGAACTATGGCTACACCTTC. Amino acid sequence: CASSLDGQSRNYGYTF. V gene TRBV5-1 combines with J gene TRBJ1-2, with D unclear. The CDR3 consists of 16 residues. V lost 0 bases, J lost 2 bases, and 14 bases lay in between. Germline CDR1 and CDR2: SGHRS and YFSETQ.

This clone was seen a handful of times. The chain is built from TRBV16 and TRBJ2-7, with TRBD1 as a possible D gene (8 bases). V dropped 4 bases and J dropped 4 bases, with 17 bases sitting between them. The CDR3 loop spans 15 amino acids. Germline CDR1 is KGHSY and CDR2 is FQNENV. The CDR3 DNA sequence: TGTGCCAGCAGCCTCAGCGGGACAGGAGGATACGAGCAGTACTTC. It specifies CASSLSGTGGYEQYF.

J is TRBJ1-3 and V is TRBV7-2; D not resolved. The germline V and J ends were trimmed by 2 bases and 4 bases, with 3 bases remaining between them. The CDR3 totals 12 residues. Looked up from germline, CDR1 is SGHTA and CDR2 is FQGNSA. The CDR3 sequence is CASSLTGNTIYF. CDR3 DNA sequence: TGTGCCAGCAGCTTAACGGGAAACACCATATATTTT.

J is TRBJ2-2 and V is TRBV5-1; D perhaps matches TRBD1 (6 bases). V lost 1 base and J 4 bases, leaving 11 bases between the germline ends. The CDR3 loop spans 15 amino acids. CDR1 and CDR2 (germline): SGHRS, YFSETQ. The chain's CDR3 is CASSLYQGPTGELFF. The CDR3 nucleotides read TGCGCCAGCAGCTTGTATCAGGGGCCCACCGGGGAGCTGTTTTTT.

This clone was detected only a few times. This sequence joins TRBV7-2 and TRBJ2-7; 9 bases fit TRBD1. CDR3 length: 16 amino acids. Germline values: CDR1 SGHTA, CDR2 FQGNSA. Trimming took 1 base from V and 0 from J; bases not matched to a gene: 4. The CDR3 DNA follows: TGTGCCAGCAGCTTAGGGGGACAGGGACACTCCTACGAGCAGTACTTC. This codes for CASSLGGQGHSYEQYF.

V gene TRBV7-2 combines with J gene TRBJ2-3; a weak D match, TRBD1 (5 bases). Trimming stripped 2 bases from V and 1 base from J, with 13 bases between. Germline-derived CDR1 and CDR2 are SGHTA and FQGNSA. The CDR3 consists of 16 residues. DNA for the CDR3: TGTGCCAGCAGCTTAAGGGCAGGGTACGGCACAGATACGCAGTATTTT. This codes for CASSLRAGYGTDTQYF.